The clone carrying this T cell receptor beta chain was counted once. Its target is unknown. Trimming cost V 6 bases and J 2 bases; bases outside gene matches: 6. The CDR3 covers 14 residues. Germline lookup yields CDR1 SNHLY and CDR2 FYNNEI. Cells defined as naive were viable CD3+CD4+ or CD3+CD8+ and CCR7+CD45RA+CD45RO-CD95-CD27+CD28+. Profiled with immunoSEQ multiplex PCR; TCRdb holds only in-frame clones, not every one. This table holds around 31,000 clones, more than 85% found once. These data belong to a study of T cells after posttransplantation cyclophosphamide. Notes on the study in general: Later blood repertoires were often dominated by clones from the donor CD8+ memory compartment. TRB clonality was highly associated with recipient CMV seropositivity and reactivation.

This receptor was taken from a man aged 25 to 40 in good health and a related stem cell transplant donor. Sample: naive CD4+ T cells sorted from blood. The genes are TRBV2 and TRBJ1-1; 7 nucleotides agree with TRBD1. The CDR3 region is CASRGDRANTEAFF. The CDR3 DNA reads as TGTGCCAGCAGGGGGGACAGAGCCAACACTGAAGCTTTCTTT.